This TCR beta chain appears in the sequencing data of a study of CD8+CD57+ T cells in acquired aplastic anemia (dated by TCRdb to 2016 to 2018). Study-wide context: On average, sorted CD4+ and CD8+ cells yielded around 3.4 ug of extracted DNA, with a range of roughly 0.18 to 30 ug. A CD8+CD57+ expansion meant a frequency higher than the mean frequency seen in healthy subjects.

Concerning this clonotype itself: Its binding antigen is unknown. Base quality data are lacking; no much larger clone is found one base away.

Findings and caveats that apply to the study as a whole: No significant difference in CD8+ Simpson's diversity was found between patients and healthy controls (P=0.060). Around 30 CD8+ CDR3 sequences were found to be shared between patients and controls, but these sequences appeared to be highly expressed in patients and within the immunodominant clones of the patients.

Taken from the germline V gene, the CDR1 and CDR2 loops are MNHNS and SASEGT. Trimmed from V: 6 bases; trimmed from J: 4 bases; junction bases lacking a gene match: 11. The CDR3 runs 15 residues from the cysteine to the phenylalanine. The CDR3 DNA has 45 bases and is translated from base 1. Genomic DNA was used as template for profiling of TCR beta VDJ combinations and CDR3 sequences. An Illumina HiSeq 2000 was the platform used for TCR repertoire sequencing. In the original analysis: TRBV/TRBJ rearrangement plots, CDR3 size and DJ length profiles, and Simpson's diversity index were used to assess repertoires. The most abundant DNA sequence in the deep sequencing data was defined as the immunodominant clone. CDR3 amino acid sequences were checked for sharing across subjects and were also compared against the VDJdb database and published repertoires. The public reads were quality trimmed at Q25 with fastp and then assembled into clones with MiXCR by TCRdb, keeping productive beta chains. Every distinct CDR3 protein forms one entry, paired with its most common genes and DNA. Clone size and V and J calls follow TCRdb, not the original study. The table for this sample lists about 180,000 distinct CDR3 sequences; less than 50% of them were counted only once. About 1.8% of the sample goes to the ten largest clones.

The patients picked for sequencing were ones in whom flow cytometry had shown an expansion of CD8+CD57+ cells. Every patient had severe acquired aplastic anemia, diagnosed using the International Study of Aplastic Anemia and Agranulocytosis and Camitta criteria. No therapy had been received by the patients at the time of blood sampling. In this study, sorted CD4+ and CD8+ T cells from the blood of healthy subjects and of severe aplastic anemia patients had their TCR repertoires deep-sequenced. In the USA, patient enrollment took place under clinicaltrials.gov protocols 00001620, 01623167, 00001397, 00071045, 00081523 and 00961064. Ficoll-Paque density gradient centrifugation was used to isolate peripheral blood mononuclear cells. Before DNA extraction, CD4+ and CD8+ T cells were sorted with FACS or magnetic beads.

This chain joins TRBV6-1 to TRBJ1-1, with 7 bases matching TRBD1. This TCR came from a human donor with aplastic anemia. The sample consisted of sorted CD4+, CD8+, or CD8+CD57+ T cells (not recorded which) from PBMCs. The nucleotide sequence reads TGTGCCAGCAGCTTCTCCGCAGGGGGTCTCACTGAAGCTTTCTTT. This codes for CASSFSAGGLTEAFF.